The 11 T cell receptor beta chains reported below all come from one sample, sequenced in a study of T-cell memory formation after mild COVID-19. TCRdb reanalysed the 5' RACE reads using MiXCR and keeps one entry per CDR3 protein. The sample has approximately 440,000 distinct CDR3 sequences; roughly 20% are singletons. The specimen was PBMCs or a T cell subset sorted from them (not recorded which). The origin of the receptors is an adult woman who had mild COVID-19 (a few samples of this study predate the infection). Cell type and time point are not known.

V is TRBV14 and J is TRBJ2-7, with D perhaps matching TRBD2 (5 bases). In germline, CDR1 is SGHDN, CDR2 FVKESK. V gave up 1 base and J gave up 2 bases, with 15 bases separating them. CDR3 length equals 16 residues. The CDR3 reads CASSQGLLAGPYEQYF. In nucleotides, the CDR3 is TGTGCCAGCAGCCAAGGATTGCTAGCCGGTCCCTACGAGCAGTACTTC.

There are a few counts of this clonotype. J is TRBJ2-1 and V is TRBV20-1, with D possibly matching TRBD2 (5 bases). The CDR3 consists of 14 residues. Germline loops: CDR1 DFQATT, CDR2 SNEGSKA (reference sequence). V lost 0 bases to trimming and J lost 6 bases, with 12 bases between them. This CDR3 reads CSARDSGGINEQFF. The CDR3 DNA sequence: TGCAGTGCTAGAGACAGCGGTGGGATCAATGAGCAGTTCTTC.

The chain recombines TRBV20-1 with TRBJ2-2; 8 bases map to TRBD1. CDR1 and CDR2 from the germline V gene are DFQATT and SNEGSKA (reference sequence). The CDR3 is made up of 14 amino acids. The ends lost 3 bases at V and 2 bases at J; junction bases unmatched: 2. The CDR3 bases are TGCAGTGCTAGCAGGGGGCCAAACACCGGGGAGCTGTTTTTT. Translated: CSASRGPNTGELFF.

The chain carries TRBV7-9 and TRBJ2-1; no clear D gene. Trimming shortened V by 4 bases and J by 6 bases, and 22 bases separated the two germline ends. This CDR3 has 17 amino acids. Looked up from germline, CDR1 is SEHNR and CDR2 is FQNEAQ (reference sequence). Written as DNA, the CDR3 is TGTGCCAGCAGCTCCCGTTTCGAAAGGGCCCTAGGCAATGAGCAGTTCTTC. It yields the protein CASSSRFERALGNEQFF.

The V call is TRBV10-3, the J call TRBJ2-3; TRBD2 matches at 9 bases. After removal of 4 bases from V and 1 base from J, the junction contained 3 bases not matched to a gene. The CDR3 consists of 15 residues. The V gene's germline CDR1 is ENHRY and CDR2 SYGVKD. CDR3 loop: CAISVTSGGTDTQYF. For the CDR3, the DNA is TGTGCCATCAGTGTGACTAGCGGCGGCACAGATACGCAGTATTTT.

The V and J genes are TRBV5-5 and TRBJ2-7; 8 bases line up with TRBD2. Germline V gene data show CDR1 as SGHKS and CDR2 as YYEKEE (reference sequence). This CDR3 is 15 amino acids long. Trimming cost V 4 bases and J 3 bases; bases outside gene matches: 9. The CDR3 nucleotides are TGTGCCAGCAGCCAGGGACTAGACTTGGGCTACGAGCAGTACTTC. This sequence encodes CASSQGLDLGYEQYF.

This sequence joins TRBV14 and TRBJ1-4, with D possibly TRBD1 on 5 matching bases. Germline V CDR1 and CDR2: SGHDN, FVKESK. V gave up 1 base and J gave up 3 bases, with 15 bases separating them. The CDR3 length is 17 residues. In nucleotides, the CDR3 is TGTGCCAGCAGCCAAGCCGGTTGGGGCCCATCTAATGAAAAACTGTTTTTT. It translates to CASSQAGWGPSNEKLFF.

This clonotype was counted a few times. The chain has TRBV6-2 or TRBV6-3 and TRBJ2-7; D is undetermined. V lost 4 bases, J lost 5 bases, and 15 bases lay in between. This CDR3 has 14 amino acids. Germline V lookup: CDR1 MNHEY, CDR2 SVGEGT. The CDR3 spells CASSWTSRQDEQYF. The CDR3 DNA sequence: TGTGCCAGCAGTTGGACCTCCAGGCAGGACGAGCAGTACTTC.

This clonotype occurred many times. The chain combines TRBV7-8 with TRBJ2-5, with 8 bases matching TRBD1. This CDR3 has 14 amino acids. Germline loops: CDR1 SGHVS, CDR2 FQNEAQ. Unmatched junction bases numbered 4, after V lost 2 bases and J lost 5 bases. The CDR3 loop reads CASSLRDRMETQYF. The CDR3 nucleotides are TGTGCCAGCAGCTTACGGGACAGGATGGAGACCCAGTACTTC.

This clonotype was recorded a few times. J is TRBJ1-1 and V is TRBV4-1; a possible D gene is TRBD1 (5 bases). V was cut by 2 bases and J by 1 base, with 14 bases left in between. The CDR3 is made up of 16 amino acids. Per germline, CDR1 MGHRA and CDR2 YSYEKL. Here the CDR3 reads CASSQRGAGRNTEAFF. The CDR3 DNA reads TGCGCCAGCAGCCAACGCGGGGCAGGGAGGAACACTGAAGCTTTCTTT.

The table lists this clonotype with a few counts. CDR3 in amino acids: CSASNPLAGTGRTDTQYF. The CDR3, as DNA: TGCAGTGCTAGTAACCCCCTCGCCGGGACAGGACGCACAGATACGCAGTATTTT. The J gene is TRBJ2-3, the V gene TRBV20-1; 8 bases map to TRBD1. Per the germline V gene, CDR1 is DFQATT and CDR2 is SNEGSKA (reference sequence). This CDR3 region has 18 residues. J gave up 1 base and V 3 bases, and 15 bases lay outside the gene matches.